This T cell receptor (beta chain) derives from a study of blood T cell repertoires in COVID-19. Study as a whole: The samples span acute and convalescent COVID-19 from the United States, Italy and Spain.

This CDR3 is built from 18 residues. J gave up 6 bases and V 2 bases, and 13 bases lay outside the gene matches. CDR1 and CDR2 (germline): MNHEY, SVGEGT. Original data processing: The assay estimated nucleated cells by amplifying reference gene primers. Using immunoSEQ multiplex PCR, the repertoire was profiled, and TCRdb retains in-frame clones only, with some absent. That table supplies the V and J calls and clone size; D and trimming were determined from the DNA. The repertoire holds about 210,000 clones, with 83% as singletons. The clonotype comes from a woman aged 40 to 50 with active or convalescent COVID-19. This chain connects TRBV6-2 or TRBV6-3 to TRBJ1-1; 12 positions match TRBD1. Specimen: peripheral blood. The CDR3 spells CASSYPSGTGGVRAEAFF. The CDR3 DNA reads TGTGCCAGCAGTTACCCGTCGGGGACAGGGGGCGTGAGGGCTGAAGCTTTCTTT.